Following are 30 T cell receptor beta chains from one sample sequenced in a study of tumor-infiltrating T cells and Merkel cell polyomavirus. Across the whole study: The T cells studied were CD8+ and recognized the Merkel cell polyomavirus KLL epitope.

Libraries were prepared by immunoSEQ multiplex PCR; TCRdb keeps only in-frame clonotypes and omits some of them. Its table records over 350 clones. Immunohistochemistry showed robust Merkel cell polyomavirus Large T antigen staining in every patient's tumor. Sequencing input: tumor tissue. The receptors shown here come from a woman aged 50 to 60 with Merkel cell carcinoma.

This clone is deemed hyperexpanded (1% or more) by its frequency. Read data end 3 residues before the CDR3 end; the end is taken from the germline J gene. This sequence joins TRBV4-1 and TRBJ1-2, with a tentative D call TRBD1 (6 bases). The CDR3 sequence is 15 residues long. Trimming shortened V by 2 bases and J by 4 bases, and 14 bases separated the two germline ends. CDR1 is MGHRA, CDR2 YSYEKL, per germline. CDR3 sequence: CASSQLVGGRYGYTF. The covered CDR3 bases are TGCGCCAGCAGCCAACTGGTAGGGGGTCGCTATGGC.

In terms of frequency, this clone is large. Sequencing ends 3 residues short of the CDR3 end; the germline J gene provides the rest. This chain joins TRBV5-1 and TRBJ1-1; TRBD1 might be the D (6 bases). Looked up from germline, CDR1 is SGHRS and CDR2 is YFSETQ. V lost 4 bases to trimming and J lost 1 base, with 11 bases between them. The CDR3 is 14 amino acids. The sequenced CDR3 bases are TGCGCCAGCAGCATACAGGGACAGAACACTGAA. Translation: CASSIQGQNTE. The entire CDR3 protein is CASSIQGQNTEAFF.

By frequency, this clone is large. Coverage ceases 3 residues before the CDR3 finishes, and the germline J gene fills in the end. This chain links TRBV6-2 or TRBV6-3 with TRBJ2-1, with 7 bases that match TRBD1. The germline gives CDR1 MNHEY, CDR2 SVGEGT. J gave up 9 bases and V 6 bases, and 20 bases lay outside the gene matches. The CDR3 runs to 17 residues. The CDR3: CASSPHLDRALRGEQFF. The covered CDR3 bases are TGTGCCAGCAGCCCCCACCTCGACAGGGCGTTAAGAGGTGAG.

About this clone itself: The read ends 3 residues early relative to the CDR3; the germline J gene fills the gap. This sequence joins TRBV20-1 and TRBJ2-7; 8 positions match TRBD1. The CDR3 runs to 13 residues. With 6 bases clipped from V and 2 bases from J, the junction kept 6 bases outside the gene matches. Looked up from germline, CDR1 is DFQATT and CDR2 is SNEGSKA (reference sequence). CDR3: CSADQGAAYEQYF. The sequenced CDR3 bases are TGCAGTGCCGACCAGGGGGCCGCCTACGAG.

This clone ranks as medium-sized in terms of frequency. The read gets to within 3 residues of the CDR3 end, and the germline J gene fills in the rest. The rearrangement uses TRBV20-1 and TRBJ1-4; 9 nucleotides align to TRBD1. Germline CDR1 is DFQATT and CDR2 is SNEGSKA (reference sequence). The V gene end was trimmed by 6 bases and the J gene end by 2 bases; junction bases not matched to a gene: 16. The CDR3 is made up of 18 amino acids. The chain's CDR3 is CSASSRDRARLTNEKLFF. The CDR3 bases that were read are TGCAGTGCGTCGAGCCGGGACAGGGCGCGTTTGACTAATGAAAAA.

A word on this clone: The read gets to within 3 residues of the CDR3 end, and the germline J gene fills in the rest. The chain has TRBV12-3 or TRBV12-4 and TRBJ2-6; no definite D call. The CDR3 covers 15 residues. V was pared by 6 bases and J by 0 bases, with 9 bases between. The CDR3 bases that were read are TGTGCCAGCAGCCCCGCCTACTCTGGGGCCAACGTC. Its translation: CASSPAYSGANV. The whole CDR3 reads CASSPAYSGANVLTF.

This clone shows up as medium-sized by frequency. CDR3 bases read: TGTGCCAGCAGCTTGGAGGGACAGGGATACAATGAG. It is translated as CASSLEGQGYNE. The whole CDR3 protein reads CASSLEGQGYNEQFF. The chain carries TRBV5-4 and TRBJ2-1; 9 nucleotides agree with TRBD1. The read halts 3 residues ahead of the CDR3 end, with the missing end drawn from the germline J gene. The V and J ends lost 0 bases and 4 bases, in that order; junction bases with no gene match: 2. The CDR3 contains 15 residues. In germline, CDR1 is SGHNT, CDR2 YYREEE (reference sequence). Complete variable domain (other parts from reference TRBV5-4 and TRBJ2-1): ETGVTQSPTHLIKTRGQQVTLRCSSQSGHNTVSWYQQALGQGPQFIFQYYREEENGRGNFPPRFSGLQFPNYSSELNVNALELDDSALYLCASSLEGQGYNEQFFGPGTRLTVL.

This clone ranks as large in terms of frequency. The CDR3 end is not reached by the read, which stops 3 residues before it; the germline J gene fills it in. The V call is TRBV20-1, the J call TRBJ1-1, with D perhaps matching TRBD1 (6 bases). The CDR3 sequence is 17 residues long. Germline assignment: CDR1 DFQATT and CDR2 SNEGSKA (reference sequence). The germline V and J ends were trimmed by 1 base and 3 bases, with 21 bases remaining between them. The CDR3 reads CSARALGQIGRDTEAFF. Partial CDR3 DNA: TGCAGTGCTAGAGCTTTAGGACAGATAGGCCGCGACACTGAA.

This clone ranks as large in terms of frequency. The CDR3 is cut off 3 residues early in the read; its end comes from the germline J gene. This chain uses TRBV30 with TRBJ1-2, with D perhaps TRBD1 (6 bases). This CDR3 contains 17 residues. Germline V CDR1 and CDR2: GTSNPN, SVGIG (reference sequence). CDR3 region: CAWSSLSLDRMNGGYTF. The sequenced CDR3 bases are TGTGCCTGGAGTTCATTATCGTTAGACAGGATGAATGGTGGT.

By frequency, this clone registers large (0.1 to 1%). The CDR3 end is not reached by the read, which stops 3 residues before it; the germline J gene fills it in. The chain employs TRBV20-1 and TRBJ2-2; D is uncertain. This CDR3 region has 14 residues. V was shortened by 1 base and J by 0 bases, with 6 bases between the two germline ends. CDR1 is DFQATT, CDR2 SNEGSKA, per germline (reference sequence). CDR3 residues: CSARVLANTGELFF. Incomplete CDR3 DNA: TGCAGTGCTAGAGTACTCGCGAACACCGGGGAG.

Concerning this clone itself: The CDR3 goes on 3 residues after the read ends, and that part is filled in from the germline J gene. The V gene is TRBV12-3 or TRBV12-4, the J gene TRBJ1-2; D unclear. V gave up 6 bases and J gave up 4 bases, with 12 bases separating them. This CDR3 has 13 amino acids. The CDR3 DNA, read in part, is TGTGCCAGCAGGCGGGGATCTAGCTATGGC. This encodes CASRRGSSYG. In full, the CDR3 is CASRRGSSYGYTF.

This clone is deemed large by its frequency. From the germline J gene comes the end of the CDR3, since the read stops 3 residues before it. V is TRBV28 and J is TRBJ1-6; a possible D gene is TRBD1 (6 bases). The CDR3 contains 14 residues. Germline V gene sequence: CDR1 MDHEN, CDR2 SYDVKM. Deletions cut 5 bases from V and 4 bases from J, with 9 bases between. CDR3 protein: CASSGQSYNSPLHF. The part of the CDR3 DNA that was read is TGTGCCAGCAGTGGACAGAGTTATAATTCACCC. The full variable domain, in which reference TRBV28 and TRBJ1-6 provide the parts outside the CDR3, is DVKVTQSSRYLVKRTGEKVFLECVQDMDHENMFWYRQDPGLGLRLIYFSYDVKMKEKGDIPEGYSVSREKKERFSLILESASTNQTSMYLCASSGQSYNSPLHFGNGTRLTVT.

This clone registers medium-sized by frequency. Read sequence stops 3 residues before the CDR3 end, and the germline J gene provides the missing end. The V call is TRBV7-9, the J call TRBJ2-3; D is unresolved. The CDR3 spans 12 residues. Germline V gene sequence: CDR1 SEHNR, CDR2 FQNEAQ (reference sequence). V was trimmed by 1 base and J by 5 bases, leaving 4 bases between them. Partial CDR3 DNA: TGTGCCAGCAGCTTAGAAGGAGATACG. This gives the protein CASSLEGDT. The full CDR3 sequence reads CASSLEGDTQYF.

This clone registers large (0.1 to 1%) by frequency. The CDR3 extends 3 residues past the end of the read, so its final part is completed from the germline J gene. The chain carries TRBV20-1 and TRBJ2-6; D may be TRBD1 (5 bases). V gave up 0 bases and J gave up 2 bases, with 8 bases separating them. This CDR3 is built from 15 residues. Germline V lookup: CDR1 DFQATT, CDR2 SNEGSKA (reference sequence). This CDR3 is CSARDLGAGANVLTF. The CDR3 DNA, read in part, is TGCAGTGCTAGAGATTTAGGGGCTGGGGCCAACGTC.

This clone shows up as large by frequency. The CDR3 end falls 3 residues outside the read, so it is completed with the germline J gene. This chain links TRBV5-1 with TRBJ2-3, with D unresolved. The CDR3 is 15 amino acids. V lost 0 bases and J lost 1, with 9 bases in between. In germline, CDR1 is SGHRS, CDR2 YFSETQ. The CDR3 DNA, read in part, is TGCGCCAGCAGCTTGGTGACATTCCGCACAGATACG. This encodes CASSLVTFRTDT. The whole CDR3 is CASSLVTFRTDTQYF.

This clone is called medium-sized based on its frequency. The CDR3 end falls 3 residues outside the read, so it is completed with the germline J gene. The chain carries TRBV6-2 or TRBV6-3 and TRBJ2-5, with TRBD2 identical over 10 bases. With V trimmed by 6 bases and J by 4 bases, 8 bases remained unmatched. There are 15 residues in the CDR3. Germline-derived CDR1 and CDR2 are MNHEY and SVGEGT. CDR3: CASSLSGRALETQYF. The sequenced CDR3 bases are TGTGCCAGCAGCCTAAGCGGGAGGGCCTTAGAGACC.

This clone shows up as large by frequency. The read ends 3 residues before the CDR3 terminus; that terminus is restored from the germline J gene. The V and J genes are TRBV20-1 and TRBJ2-1; TRBD2 matches at 9 bases. V was clipped by 5 bases and J by 4 bases; unmatched bases: 12. Germline V gives CDR1 DFQATT, CDR2 SNEGSKA (reference sequence). The CDR3 is 16 residues long. The CDR3 loop is CSAPTPGGRAYNEQFF. The covered CDR3 bases are TGCAGTGCTCCTACCCCTGGCGGGAGGGCATACAATGAG.

In regard to this clone: The read finishes 3 residues shy of the CDR3 end, and the germline J gene is used to complete it. The chain combines TRBV12-3 or TRBV12-4 with TRBJ2-7; the match to TRBD2 covers 10 bases. The CDR3 runs to 13 residues. The V segment lost 7 bases and the J segment 2 bases; nucleotides outside the gene matches: 2. The CDR3 DNA, read in part, is TGTGCCAGCACAACTAGCGGGACCTACGAG. Protein product: CASTTSGTYE. The full CDR3 protein reads CASTTSGTYEQYF.

Its frequency marks this clone as medium-sized (0.01 to 0.1%). The missing CDR3 end, 3 residues past where the read stops, is filled in from the germline J gene. The chain uses TRBV24-1 and TRBJ1-6; D perhaps matches TRBD1 (5 bases). The CDR3 spans 16 residues. Germline V gene sequence: CDR1 KGHDR, CDR2 SFDVKD. Here the CDR3 reads CATSDRSGLAGGSLHF. The CDR3 DNA, read in part, is TGTGCCACCAGTGACAGATCGGGACTAGCGGGAGGGTCC.

With regard to this clone: The junction does not match germline at one end; this may be a read error. The CDR3 end is not reached by the read, which stops 3 residues before it; the germline J gene fills it in. This chain connects TRBV4-2 to TRBJ2-3; 8 bases fit TRBD1. This CDR3 spans 16 amino acids. Germline V CDR1 and CDR2: LGHNA, YNFKEQ. The sequenced CDR3 bases are TGCGCCAGCAGCCAAGATGTGTGGCAGGGGGCATATACG. Protein: CASSQDVWQGAYT. In full, the CDR3 is CASSQDVWQGAYTQYF.

This clone shows up as medium-sized by frequency. The read comes to an end 3 residues before the CDR3 does, leaving the germline J gene to fill in the end. Within the sample, other DNA sequences also encode this same CDR3. V and J are TRBV18 and TRBJ1-5; TRBD1 aligns across 10 bases. From germline, CDR1 is KGHSH and CDR2 LQKENI. V lost 3 bases and J lost 4; bases outside the gene matches: 3. This CDR3 region has 15 residues. The CDR3 loop is CASSPDRGGNQPQHF. Incomplete CDR3 DNA: TGTGCCAGCTCACCGGACAGGGGGGGGAATCAGCCC.

This clone is labeled medium-sized based on frequency. The read is 3 residues too short to cover the CDR3 end, so that end is filled in from the germline J gene. V gene TRBV5-1 combines with J gene TRBJ1-2, with a weak D call TRBD1 (5 bases). The CDR3 loop spans 15 amino acids. Germline V gene sequence: CDR1 SGHRS, CDR2 YFSETQ. CDR3 residues: CASSLGGVSTDTYTF. The CDR3 bases that were read are TGCGCCAGCAGCTTAGGAGGGGTATCCACAGATACG.

This clone shows up as large by frequency. From the germline J gene comes the end of the CDR3, since the read stops 3 residues before it. This chain joins TRBV20-1 and TRBJ2-2; D call uncertain. Trimming left V 1 base short and J 2 bases short, with 8 bases between. CDR3 length: 14 amino acids. Per germline, CDR1 DFQATT and CDR2 SNEGSKA (reference sequence). Here the CDR3 reads CSARGPSNTGELFF. The sequenced part of the CDR3 DNA is TGCAGTGCTAGAGGGCCTTCAAACACCGGGGAG.

This clone is deemed medium-sized by its frequency. The read falls 3 residues short of the CDR3 end, and the missing part is taken from the germline J gene. The rearrangement joins TRBV3-1 (or the pseudogene TRBV3-2) to TRBJ1-3, with unresolved D. Deletions cut 4 bases from V and 0 bases from J, with 13 bases between. The CDR3 sequence is 16 residues long. Germline CDR1 reads LGHDT; CDR2 reads YNNKEL (reference sequence). CDR3 bases read: TGTGCCAGCAGCCGCCGCGGCGGAACCTCTGGAAACACC. Protein: CASSRRGGTSGNT. The whole CDR3 is CASSRRGGTSGNTIYF.

This clone shows up as medium-sized by frequency. The read halts 3 residues ahead of the CDR3 end, with the missing end drawn from the germline J gene. The V gene is TRBV3-1 (or the pseudogene TRBV3-2), the J gene TRBJ1-4; 8 positions agree with TRBD1. Unmatched junction bases numbered 4, after V lost 4 bases and J lost 3 bases. Germline V CDR1 and CDR2: LGHDT, YNNKEL (reference sequence). The CDR3 totals 15 residues. The part of the CDR3 DNA that was read is TGTGCCAGCAGCCCGCCGGGACAGGCTAATGAAAAA. It is translated as CASSPPGQANEK. The entire CDR3 protein reads CASSPPGQANEKLFF.

This clone is called medium-sized (0.01 to 0.1%) based on its frequency. The sequenced fragment ends 3 residues before the CDR3 boundary, so the rest is inferred from the germline J gene. The V gene is TRBV27, the J gene TRBJ1-2; 8 bases map to TRBD1. The CDR3 contains 13 residues. Germline V gives CDR1 MNHEY, CDR2 SMNVEV (reference sequence). The sequenced part of the CDR3 DNA is TGTGCCAGCAGTTCCAGGGGGCGGGAGGGC. This sequence encodes CASSSRGREG. The full CDR3 reads CASSSRGREGYTF.

By frequency, this clone is medium-sized. Read coverage stops 3 residues before the CDR3 terminus; the germline J gene supplies the remainder. The chain uses TRBV15 and TRBJ1-6; D is uncertain. The CDR3 has 13 amino acids. From germline, CDR1 is LNHNV and CDR2 YYDKDF (reference sequence). V was trimmed by 3 bases and J by 10 bases, leaving 10 bases between them. The DNA read from the CDR3 is TGTGCCACCAGCAGTAGCCCTAGATCACCC. Protein: CATSSSPRSP. The full CDR3 protein is CATSSSPRSPLHF.

This clone ranks as large (0.1 to 1%) in terms of frequency. Read sequence stops 3 residues before the CDR3 end, and the germline J gene provides the missing end. The chain couples TRBV5-1 to TRBJ2-1; 9 positions match TRBD1. This CDR3 contains 14 residues. The V segment lost 2 bases and the J segment 6 bases; nucleotides outside the gene matches: 3. CDR1 SGHRS and CDR2 YFSETQ come from the germline V gene. The CDR3: CASSFTGGTNEQFF. CDR3 bases read: TGCGCCAGCAGCTTTACAGGGGGCACCAATGAG.

Judged by frequency, this clone is medium-sized. The CDR3 extends 3 residues past the end of the read, so its final part is completed from the germline J gene. The chain couples TRBV6-2 or TRBV6-3 to TRBJ1-2, with TRBD1 as a possible D gene (6 bases). The germline V and J ends were trimmed by 4 bases and 6 bases, with 18 bases remaining between them. The CDR3 extends over 15 amino acids. The germline V gene has CDR1 MNHEY and CDR2 SVGEGT. The CDR3: CASSLLQGVLDGYTF. The DNA read from the CDR3 is TGTGCCAGCAGTTTACTACAGGGAGTATTGGATGGC.

A note on this clone: Read coverage stops 3 residues before the CDR3 terminus; the germline J gene supplies the remainder. V usage is TRBV27 and J usage is TRBJ2-3, with 7 bases fitting TRBD1. There are 13 residues in the CDR3. Germline CDR1 MNHEY, CDR2 SMNVEV (reference sequence). CDR3 bases read: TGTGCCAGCAGTTCAGCCGGGACAGTGACG. Its translation is CASSSAGTVT. The full CDR3 sequence reads CASSSAGTVTQYF.